This T cell receptor (beta chain) was identified in a study of T-cell memory formation after mild COVID-19. Study summary: Largely donor-specific TCR clusters were found.

TCRdb fed the 5' RACE reads into MiXCR, producing one record per CDR3 protein. This sample carries around 370,000 distinct CDR3 sequences, roughly 20% of them seen once, and the ten largest clones take roughly an eighth. Deletions cut 0 bases from V and 10 bases from J, with 20 bases between. Germline-derived CDR1 and CDR2 are SGHRS and YFSETQ. The CDR3 runs 16 residues. The chain joins TRBV5-1 to TRBJ1-5, with D possibly being TRBD1 (5 bases). Sequences were obtained from PBMCs or a T cell subset sorted from them (not recorded which). This TCR was recovered from an adult woman who had mild COVID-19 (a few samples of this study predate the infection). Cell type and time point are not known. Here the CDR3 reads CASSLEPRDGGRPQHF. DNA of the CDR3: TGCGCCAGCAGCTTGGAACCCCGGGACGGAGGTAGACCCCAGCATTTT. Looking up the rest from reference TRBV5-1 and TRBJ1-5 gives the full variable domain: KAGVTQTPRYLIKTRGQQVTLSCSPISGHRSVSWYQQTPGQGLQFLFEYFSETQRNKGNFPGRFSGRQFSNSRSEMNVSTLELGDSALYLCASSLEPRDGGRPQHFGDGTRLSIL.